These T cell receptor beta chains were read from a single sample in a study of long-term antiretroviral therapy in people with HIV. The assay was immunoSEQ multiplex PCR, and TCRdb's table has in-frame clones only and misses some. The sample holds about 25,000 clones; around 79% are singletons and the top ten take 9% to 10%. This material consisted of unsorted PBMCs, taken 1.2 years after starting antiretroviral therapy. The receptors stem from a woman aged 40 to 49 with HIV. CDR3s include the opening cysteine and the closing phenylalanine or tryptophan. The D gene is left open where the match is weak. Only some rows state a clone size, as once, few, many or a class for expanded clones.

V gene	clone size	D gene	J gene	CDR3 DNA	CDR3 protein
TRBV15	.	.	TRBJ2-2	TGTGCCACCAGCAGACCTCTCGGCGGAAGGGCCGGGGAGCTGTTTTTT	CATSRPLGGRAGELFF
TRBV16	.	.	TRBJ1-2	TGTGCCAGCAGCCAATCTACCTCCAACTATGGCTACACCTTC	CASSQSTSNYGYTF
TRBV9	.	.	TRBJ2-5	TGTGCCAGCAGCGTAGAGGGTACCGGGGTGGAGACCCAGTACTTC	CASSVEGTGVETQYF
TRBV29-1	.	.	TRBJ2-7	TGCAGCGTTGACCAGGGTCGATCCTACGAGCAGTACTTC	CSVDQGRSYEQYF
TRBV4-1	.	TRBD1	TRBJ2-7	TGCGCCAGCAGCCAAGATTGGACAGGGGATGAGCAGTACTTC	CASSQDWTGDEQYF
TRBV18	once	TRBD1	TRBJ1-2	TGTGCCAGCTCACCATCGGGCTGGGGACAGGGCGAATATGGCTACACCTTC	CASSPSGWGQGEYGYTF
TRBV18	.	.	TRBJ1-1	TGTGCCAGCTCAGCAATTCCCCAACAGGGGAACACTGAAGCTTTCTTT	CASSAIPQQGNTEAFF
TRBV5-6	few	TRBD1	TRBJ1-4	TGTGCCAGCAGCTCAGATACAGGGGGAAAAAAGGAAAAACTGTTTTTT	CASSSDTGGKKEKLFF
TRBV5-4	.	.	TRBJ1-1	TGTGCCAGCAGCTTTGAGGGGTCCTCTGAAGCTTTCTTT	CASSFEGSSEAFF
TRBV6-4	.	.	TRBJ1-6	TGTGCCAGCAGTGGGGATGGCGGAACCCTCCACTTT	CASSGDGGTLHF
TRBV6-6	.	.	TRBJ1-5	TGTGCCAGCAGTTACTCGGGGGAATTTGTGGATCAGCCCCAGCATTTT	CASSYSGEFVDQPQHF
TRBV6-6	.	.	TRBJ2-1	TGTGCCAGCAGGCGGGGTGTTGGCCCCTACAATGAGCAGTTCTTC	CASRRGVGPYNEQFF
TRBV7-2	.	.	TRBJ1-1	TGTGCCAGCAGCATTCAGGGGAACACTGAAGCTTTCTTT	CASSIQGNTEAFF
TRBV6-4	few	.	TRBJ2-6	TGTGCCAGACCGAGGAGCTCTGGGGCCAACGTCCTGACTTTC	CARPRSSGANVLTF
TRBV29-1	.	.	TRBJ2-1	TGCAGCGTCCGGGGGAATGAGCAGTTCTTC	CSVRGNEQFF
TRBV5-1	.	.	TRBJ1-1	TGCGCCAGTCATTTCTCCCCGGGACGGTTGAACACTGAAGCTTTCTTT	CASHFSPGRLNTEAFF
TRBV5-5	.	TRBD2	TRBJ2-7	TGTGCCAGCAGCTCCGGGGGGGGCTACTACGAGCAGTACTTC	CASSSGGGYYEQYF
TRBV19	.	TRBD1	TRBJ1-5	TGTGCCAGTAGTATCCGGGACAGGGGTAATCAGCCCCAGCATTTT	CASSIRDRGNQPQHF
TRBV27	once	TRBD1	TRBJ1-2	TGTGCCAGCAGTTATACAGGGGGCGCGGGGGGCTACACCTTC	CASSYTGGAGGYTF
TRBV18	.	TRBD1	TRBJ1-3	TGTGCCAGCTCACCGCTCCTCGGGACAGCGCCCGGAGGAAACACCATATATTTT	CASSPLLGTAPGGNTIYF
TRBV5-1	.	TRBD1	TRBJ2-2	TGCGCCAGCAGCCTTCGGACAGGGGGCGTCACCGGGGAGCTGTTTTTT	CASSLRTGGVTGELFF
TRBV4-1	.	TRBD2	TRBJ2-1	TGCGCCAGCAGCCAACTAGCGGGGGGGCCTAGTGAGCAGTTCTTC	CASSQLAGGPSEQFF
TRBV7-9	.	.	TRBJ1-2	TGTGCCAGCAGCTTAGCAGGGCCACGGGTCGGCTACACCTTC	CASSLAGPRVGYTF
TRBV5-1	.	.	TRBJ2-7	TGCGCCAGCAGAGGGACGGGGTTCTACGAGCAGTACTTC	CASRGTGFYEQYF
TRBV28	.	.	TRBJ2-6	TGTGCCAGCAGTTTTCCCTTGACTGGGGCCAACGTCCTGACTTTC	CASSFPLTGANVLTF
TRBV6-5	.	.	TRBJ1-1	TGTGCCAGCAGTTACGGCAGGAACACTGAAGCTTTCTTT	CASSYGRNTEAFF
TRBV5-4	.	.	TRBJ2-7	TGTGCCATAGCTCCACCCGGGGCTGGCGAGCAGTACTTC	CAIAPPGAGEQYF
TRBV29-1	.	.	TRBJ1-2	TGCAGCGTTGAAGATTCATACTTCGATGGCTACACCTTC	CSVEDSYFDGYTF
TRBV9	.	.	TRBJ2-3	TGTGCCAGCAGTGTTAGCGTCATCGGCACAGATACGCAGTATTTT	CASSVSVIGTDTQYF
TRBV6-6	medium-sized	.	TRBJ1-2	TGTGCCAGCCGAGAGGGAATTGATGGCTACACCTTC	CASREGIDGYTF
TRBV5-1	.	.	TRBJ2-1	TGCGCCAGCAGAGGCCTCCTAGCTGGTCACAATGAGCAGTTCTTC	CASRGLLAGHNEQFF
TRBV9	.	.	TRBJ2-2	TGTGCCAGCAGCGTAGATTTTTTGGTGAACACCGGGGAGCTGTTTTTT	CASSVDFLVNTGELFF
TRBV11-3	.	TRBD1	TRBJ1-6	TGTGCCAGCAGCTTAGTAGGACAGGCCATGGGATCACCCCTCCACTTT	CASSLVGQAMGSPLHF
TRBV21-1	.	.	TRBJ2-7	TGTGCCAGCAGCAAAGAAGGCCCATACAGGGGGCGCTTTCTGTACTTC	CASSKEGPYRGRFLYF
TRBV30	.	.	TRBJ1-4	TGTGCCTGGAGTGAGGGGGGGGGTAGTGAAAAACTGTTTTTT	CAWSEGGGSEKLFF
TRBV6-5	.	.	TRBJ1-2	TGTGCCAGTTCGACGCGCCTTAACTATGGCTACACCTTC	CASSTRLNYGYTF
TRBV13	.	.	TRBJ1-2	TGTGCCAGCAGCTTAGTGGACGGCTACACCTTC	CASSLVDGYTF
TRBV7-9	.	TRBD1	TRBJ1-1	TGTGCCAGCAGCTTAGGGACAGGGGTATACACTGAAGCTTTCTTT	CASSLGTGVYTEAFF
TRBV7-9	.	TRBD2	TRBJ2-1	TGTGCCAGCAGCCCGGGACTAGCAAGGCTTAATGAGCAGTTCTTC	CASSPGLARLNEQFF
TRBV5-4	.	.	TRBJ1-5	TGTGCCAGCAGCGCACAGGGTAGCAATCAGCCCCAGCATTTT	CASSAQGSNQPQHF
TRBV4-3	.	TRBD1	TRBJ1-4	TGCGCCAGCAGCCAAGGGACAGGGGCTAATGAAAAACTGTTTTTT	CASSQGTGANEKLFF
TRBV2	.	.	TRBJ2-2	TGTGCCAGCAGGGAAAGACCAGCGGGACACCCCACCGGGGAGCTGTTTTTT	CASRERPAGHPTGELFF
TRBV7-8	.	TRBD1	TRBJ1-2	TGTGCCAGCAGCTTAGCGCTAATGGGACAGGGGAGCTATGGCTACACCTTC	CASSLALMGQGSYGYTF
TRBV7-6	.	TRBD1	TRBJ2-7	TGTGCCAGCAGCGTAGCCCTGGGACAGGGGGTTTTCCACGAGCAGTACTTC	CASSVALGQGVFHEQYF
TRBV5-6	.	.	TRBJ1-6	TGTGCCAGCAGCTTGAGGGGGGGAAGCTCCTATAATTCACCCCTCCACTTT	CASSLRGGSSYNSPLHF